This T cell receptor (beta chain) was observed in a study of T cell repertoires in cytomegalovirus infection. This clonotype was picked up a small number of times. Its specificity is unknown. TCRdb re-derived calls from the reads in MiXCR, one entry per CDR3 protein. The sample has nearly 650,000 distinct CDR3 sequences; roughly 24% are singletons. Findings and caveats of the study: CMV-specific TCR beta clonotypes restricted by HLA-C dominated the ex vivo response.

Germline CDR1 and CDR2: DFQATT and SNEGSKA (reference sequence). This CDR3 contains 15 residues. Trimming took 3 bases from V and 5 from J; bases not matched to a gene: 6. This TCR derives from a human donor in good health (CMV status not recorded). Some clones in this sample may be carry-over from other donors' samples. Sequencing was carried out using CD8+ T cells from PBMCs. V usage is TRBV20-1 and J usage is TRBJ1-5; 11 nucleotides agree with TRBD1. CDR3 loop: CSARDLDRGHQPQHF. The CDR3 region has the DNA TGCAGTGCTAGGGACTTGGACAGGGGGCATCAGCCCCAGCATTTT.